Listed here are 15 T cell receptor beta chains from one sample, sequenced in a study of blood T cell repertoires in COVID-19 (dated by TCRdb to between 2020 and 2021). The library was obtained by the immunoSEQ multiplex PCR assay. In TCRdb, the immuneACCESS table is reduced to in-frame sequences with V and J assigned. These tables do not hold every clone; where another copy was compared, an unresolved V gene accounts for under half, and the others remain unexplained. In all, the sample holds about 160,000 clones, and roughly four fifths of those were seen once. About 11% of the sample goes to the ten largest clones. Specimen: peripheral blood. Source of these receptors: a human donor in a cohort sampled during active COVID-19.

The rearrangement links TRBV9 to TRBJ2-1; TRBD2 agrees at 7 bases. V was pared by 1 base and J by 3 bases, with 10 bases of the junction left unmatched. The germline V gene encodes CDR1 SGDLS and CDR2 YYNGEE. CDR3 length: 17 amino acids. This chain's CDR3 is CASSVSGGGRFYNEQFF. CDR3 DNA: TGTGCCAGCAGCGTATCTGGAGGCGGGAGATTCTACAATGAGCAGTTCTTC.

The CDR3 DNA follows: TGTGCCAGCAGTGACCTGAGTTCAGATACGCAGTATTTT. This codes for CASSDLSSDTQYF. The rearrangement links TRBV6-4 to TRBJ2-3; D ambiguous. CDR1 MRHNA and CDR2 SNTAGT come from the germline V gene. The CDR3 spans 13 residues. Trimming shortened V by 2 bases and J by 4 bases, and 7 bases separated the two germline ends.

The genes are TRBV16 and TRBJ1-1; D gene uncertain. Trimming took 7 bases from V and 1 from J, leaving 16 bases between them. Germline CDR1 KGHSY, CDR2 FQNENV. The CDR3 extends over 15 amino acids. The CDR3 coding sequence is TGTGCCAGCAAACCCGGGGTCCCGGGGAACACTGAAGCTTTCTTT. The encoded protein is CASKPGVPGNTEAFF.

In its sample, this clone was seen a few times. This chain uses TRBV28 with TRBJ1-2, with D possibly matching TRBD1 (5 bases). V was shortened by 4 bases and J by 2 bases, with 11 bases between the two germline ends. This CDR3 contains 14 residues. CDR1 is MDHEN and CDR2 is SYDVKM in the germline V gene. CDR3 region: CASSSQGRNYGYTF. The DNA for the CDR3 is TGTGCCAGCAGTTCCCAGGGCAGGAACTATGGCTACACCTTC.

The rearrangement joins TRBV27 to TRBJ1-5; unclear D gene. Between the trimmed V and J ends, which lost 2 bases and 3 bases, there was a span of 14 bases. The V gene's germline CDR1 is MNHEY and CDR2 SMNVEV (reference sequence). This CDR3 contains 16 residues. The chain's CDR3 is CASSLERPADNQPQHF. CDR3 DNA sequence: TGTGCCAGCAGTTTAGAAAGACCGGCGGACAATCAGCCCCAGCATTTT.

V and J are TRBV29-1 and TRBJ1-2; 10 bases agree with TRBD1. This CDR3 contains 13 residues. Germline V gene sequence: CDR1 SQVTM, CDR2 ANQGSEA. V was pared by 6 bases and J by 7 bases, with 8 bases of the junction left unmatched. The DNA for the CDR3 is TGCAGCGTAGGGACAGGGGCTGGGGTTGGCTACACCTTC. Translation gives CSVGTGAGVGYTF.

In this sample, this clone turned up once. The chain employs TRBV5-6 and TRBJ1-2; 7 positions match TRBD1. V was clipped by 4 bases and J by 6 bases; unmatched bases: 15. Per germline, CDR1 SGHDT and CDR2 YYEEEE. This CDR3 is built from 16 residues. The CDR3 protein is CASSPLTGNALNGYTF. CDR3 bases: TGTGCCAGCAGCCCCCTGACAGGGAACGCCCTGAATGGCTACACCTTC.

The chain links TRBV10-3 to TRBJ2-1, with TRBD2 matching 9 bases. Trimming took 10 bases from V and 9 from J; bases not matched to a gene: 13. CDR3 size: 14 residues. Germline V gene data show CDR1 as ENHRY and CDR2 as SYGVKD. In DNA form, the CDR3 reads TGTGCCAGCTTGGCACCGGGACTAGCCGGTGAGCAGTTCTTC. Translating gives CASLAPGLAGEQFF.

The chain couples TRBV9 to TRBJ2-3; 12 nucleotides align to TRBD2. Germline V gives CDR1 SGDLS, CDR2 YYNGEE. The ends lost 0 bases at V and 6 bases at J; junction bases unmatched: 8. The CDR3 covers 17 residues. The DNA of the CDR3 is TGTGCCAGCAGCGTAGGGGAGACTAGCGGGAGTCGCGATACGCAGTATTTT. The encoded protein is CASSVGETSGSRDTQYF.

This clone was observed a single time. The rearrangement joins TRBV27 to TRBJ2-3; D perhaps matches TRBD1 (5 bases). This CDR3 contains 14 residues. CDR1 and CDR2 (germline): MNHEY, SMNVEV (reference sequence). V was pared by 6 bases and J by 0 bases, with 10 bases between. CDR3 protein: CASSADSSTDTQYF. The CDR3 nucleotides read TGTGCCAGCAGCGCTGACAGTAGCACAGATACGCAGTATTTT.

The genes are TRBV7-3 and TRBJ2-3, with D unresolved. CDR1 and CDR2 from the germline V gene are SGHTA and FQGTGA. V lost 4 bases to trimming and J lost 6 bases, with 11 bases between them. This CDR3 contains 13 residues. As DNA, the CDR3 is TGTGCCAGCAGCTCGAGGCCCCCCGATACGCAGTATTTT. Encoded protein: CASSSRPPDTQYF.

The table lists this clone with a few counts. V and J are TRBV19 and TRBJ1-2, with 7 bases that match TRBD1. The germline V gene encodes CDR1 LNHDA and CDR2 SQIVND (reference sequence). The ends lost 0 bases at V and 5 bases at J; junction bases unmatched: 15. The CDR3 sequence is 18 residues long. The CDR3 DNA follows: TGTGCCAGTAGTATAGACGCGGCGAAGGGGGCGAGGGAATATGGCTACACCTTC. Its protein product is CASSIDAAKGAREYGYTF.

The chain joins TRBV19 to TRBJ1-2, with a weak D call TRBD1 (6 bases). The V and J ends lost 5 bases and 4 bases respectively, with 14 bases between them. There are 14 residues in the CDR3. Germline-derived CDR1 and CDR2 are LNHDA and SQIVND (reference sequence). CDR3 in amino acids: CASSRQGQTYGYTF. DNA for the CDR3: TGTGCCAGTAGTCGCCAGGGACAAACCTATGGCTACACCTTC.

This clone was picked up a small number of times. V gene TRBV6-2 or TRBV6-3 combines with J gene TRBJ1-3, with unresolved D. Per the germline V gene, CDR1 is MNHEY and CDR2 is SVGEGT. V was shortened by 6 bases and J by 1 base, with 10 bases between the two germline ends. The CDR3 extends over 14 amino acids. Written as DNA, the CDR3 is TGTGCCAGCAGCCTCGGAGGATCTGGAAACACCATATATTTT. This codes for CASSLGGSGNTIYF.

The DNA for the CDR3 is TGCGCCAGCAGCCAATCCACGACACAATCTGGAAACACCATATATTTT. Encoded protein: CASSQSTTQSGNTIYF. The chain employs TRBV4-3 and TRBJ1-3; D gene unclear. Germline values: CDR1 LGHNA, CDR2 YSLEER. V gave up 2 bases and J gave up 1 base, with 12 bases separating them. The CDR3 extends over 16 amino acids.